This TCR beta chain emerged from a study of T cells after yellow fever vaccination. On the study more broadly: In the case of low-cell-number fractions, SMART-Seq v4 Ultra Low Input was used for preparation.

Per the germline V gene, CDR1 is ENHRY and CDR2 is SYGVKD. CDR3 length: 12 residues. The V end lost 10 bases, the J end lost 1 base, and 9 bases lay between the germline ends. A single record per CDR3 protein comes from TCRdb applying MiXCR to the 5' RACE reads. Of 450,000 to 600,000 distinct CDR3 sequences detected, roughly 13% appear once; the ten largest clones hold over 12%. The chain links TRBV10-3 to TRBJ2-3; D is unclear. The sequence came from a man in his thirties or forties who received the YFV17D yellow fever vaccine. Sequencing used PBMCs, obtained on the day of the yellow fever booster vaccination. This chain's CDR3 is CATGPGTDTQYF. The CDR3, as DNA: TGTGCCACCGGGCCTGGCACAGATACGCAGTATTTT.